Below, 32 T cell receptor beta chains from the same sample are listed, as sequenced in a study of post-analysis software for immune sequencing data. Study-level findings and limits: Four or five TRBV segments were significantly more frequent in patients than in controls. TRBV5-6, TRBV5-1 and TRBV20-1 were among these segments.

Their antigen targets remain unknown. Unique molecular identifiers had been added to the TCR beta cDNA libraries. Using its own MiXCR run on the PCR reads, TCRdb lists one record per CDR3 protein. The sample yields roughly 730,000 distinct CDR3 sequences, 25% to 30% seen once. Source material: blood. All receptors come from a girl under 18 with multiple sclerosis.

In its sample, this clonotype was seen a few times. V is TRBV27 and J is TRBJ2-2, with no clear D. Germline lookup yields CDR1 MNHEY and CDR2 SMNVEV (reference sequence). Trimming removed 6 bases from V and 4 bases from J, with 9 bases in between. The CDR3 is 13 residues long. CDR3 sequence reads: CASREAGTGELFF. The CDR3 nucleotides are TGTGCCAGCAGGGAAGCCGGCACCGGGGAGCTGTTTTTT.

With regard to this clonotype: A much larger clonotype is one base distant, so this may be a read error. The rearrangement uses TRBV20-1 and TRBJ2-1, with D possibly being TRBD2 (6 bases). This CDR3 comprises 13 residues. CDR1 is DFQATT and CDR2 is SNEGSKA in the germline V gene (reference sequence). V was shortened by 5 bases and J by 7 bases, with 15 bases between the two germline ends. In nucleotides, the CDR3 is TGCAGTGCTCGCAGGGCGGGGTTGAATGAGCAGTTCTTC. Translation: CSARRAGLNEQFF.

This clonotype was recorded once. At one end, the junction sequence differs from germline, possibly due to a read error. The chain has TRBV5-1 and TRBJ2-7, with D tentatively TRBD1 or TRBD2 (5 bases each). The CDR3 is 15 amino acids. Germline V gene data show CDR1 as SGHRS and CDR2 as YFSETQ. The CDR3 nucleotides are TGCGTCAGCAGCTTGGGGGAGAACGCCCTTCACGAGCAGTACTTC. It translates to CVSSLGENALHEQYF.

This clonotype came up a few times. This chain uses TRBV6-5 with TRBJ2-1; 13 bases fit TRBD2. The V and J ends lost 0 bases and 6 bases, in that order; junction bases with no gene match: 2. Germline CDR1 reads MNHEY; CDR2 reads SVGAGI. This CDR3 region has 16 residues. This CDR3 is CASSYSGTSGINEQFF. The CDR3 coding sequence is TGTGCCAGCAGTTACTCCGGGACTAGCGGGATCAATGAGCAGTTCTTC.

A few counts support this clonotype. The rearrangement links TRBV20-1 to TRBJ2-4; 9 positions match TRBD2. Trimming cost V 3 bases and J 3 bases; bases outside gene matches: 18. This CDR3 contains 19 residues. Germline CDR1 and CDR2: DFQATT and SNEGSKA (reference sequence). The CDR3 nucleotides are TGCAGTGCTAGGAAGGGGCCGCGGGGGGGCGGTGAGGACAAAAACATTCAGTACTTC. Its translation is CSARKGPRGGGEDKNIQYF.

This clonotype was picked up a small number of times. This chain joins TRBV9 and TRBJ2-4; TRBD2 matches 10 bases. Germline-derived CDR1 and CDR2 are SGDLS and YYNGEE. V lost 0 bases and J lost 1; bases outside the gene matches: 10. The CDR3 is 19 residues long. For the CDR3, the DNA is TGTGCCAGCAGCGTAGAAGGAATTAGCGGGAGGTCCGCCAAAAACATTCAGTACTTC. Encoded protein: CASSVEGISGRSAKNIQYF.

The chain recombines TRBV7-8 with TRBJ2-3, with D unclear. V was cut by 5 bases and J by 1 base, with 13 bases left in between. CDR3 length: 15 residues. In germline, CDR1 is SGHVS, CDR2 FQNEAQ. In nucleotides, the CDR3 is TGTGCCAGCAGCCCCATGCCCCCCGGCACAGATACGCAGTATTTT. This gives the protein CASSPMPPGTDTQYF.

In this sample, this clonotype turned up many times. This chain uses TRBV28 with TRBJ2-7, with a weak D call TRBD2 (6 bases). The V end was cut by 1 base, the J end by 6 bases, with 16 bases between. Germline lookup yields CDR1 MDHEN and CDR2 SYDVKM. This CDR3 spans 15 amino acids. The CDR3 loop is CASSLSERAGFEQYF. In nucleotides, the CDR3 is TGTGCCAGCAGTTTATCTGAGAGGGCGGGGTTCGAGCAGTACTTC.

This clonotype came up a few times. This chain connects TRBV12-5 to TRBJ2-2, with D possibly matching TRBD2 (5 bases). The CDR3 has 12 residues. The germline V and J ends were trimmed by 6 bases and 5 bases, with 7 bases remaining between them. The V gene's germline CDR1 is LGHNT and CDR2 FRNRAP. Here the CDR3 reads CASGRGTGELFF. The CDR3 DNA reads as TGTGCTAGTGGCCGAGGGACCGGGGAGCTGTTTTTT.

This clonotype turned up a few times. The chain joins TRBV4-1 to TRBJ1-5; TRBD1 agrees at 7 bases. The CDR3 sequence is 16 residues long. With 0 bases clipped from V and 4 bases from J, the junction kept 6 bases outside the gene matches. CDR1 and CDR2 from the germline V gene are MGHRA and YSYEKL. The CDR3 spells CASSQDGQGGNQPQHF. The CDR3 coding sequence is TGCGCCAGCAGCCAAGACGGCCAGGGGGGGAATCAGCCCCAGCATTTT.

The rearrangement uses TRBV4-3 and TRBJ2-6; tentatively, D is TRBD1 (6 bases). V lost 4 bases and J lost 0, with 19 bases in between. Per the germline V gene, CDR1 is LGHNA and CDR2 is YSLEER. The CDR3 extends over 19 amino acids. The CDR3 DNA is TGCGCCAGCAGCCCAGGACAGCGACTGAATCCCTCTGGGGCCAACGTCCTGACTTTC. Protein sequence: CASSPGQRLNPSGANVLTF.

The CDR3 loop is CSARDRTGWETQYF. CDR3 bases: TGCAGTGCTAGAGACCGGACAGGATGGGAGACCCAGTACTTC. The rearrangement links TRBV20-1 to TRBJ2-5; TRBD1 agrees at 7 bases. The CDR3 extends over 14 amino acids. The J segment lost 5 bases and the V segment lost 0 bases, leaving 6 bases of the junction unmatched. The V gene's germline CDR1 is DFQATT and CDR2 SNEGSKA (reference sequence).

This clonotype occurred many times. One end of the junction is discordant with germline, which a read error may explain. The chain is built from TRBV7-2 and TRBJ2-1, with D possibly matching TRBD2 (6 bases). The CDR3 runs 14 residues. CDR1 and CDR2 from the germline V gene are SGHTA and FQGNSA. In DNA, the CDR3 is TGTGCCAGCAGCATAGCTCGGGGGTCCAATGAGCAGTTCTTC. Protein sequence: CASSIARGSNEQFF.

This clonotype was seen more than once but under ten times. This sequence joins TRBV28 and TRBJ1-2, with D tentatively TRBD1 (6 bases). The CDR3 is 15 residues long. In germline, CDR1 is MDHEN, CDR2 SYDVKM. V was cut by 3 bases and J by 3 bases, with 14 bases left in between. The CDR3 DNA reads as TGTGCCAGCAGTTTTCCCCTGGGGGCGCACTATGGCTACACCTTC. Its protein is CASSFPLGAHYGYTF.

The chain links TRBV28 to TRBJ1-2, with D possibly matching TRBD1 (5 bases). V gave up 11 bases and J gave up 8 bases, with 24 bases separating them. This CDR3 is 14 amino acids long. Germline CDR1 reads MDHEN; CDR2 reads SYDVKM. This CDR3 reads CALYGTHDSRGYTF. The CDR3 DNA sequence: TGTGCCCTCTACGGGACGCACGACTCGCGGGGCTACACCTTC.

The J gene is TRBJ2-7, the V gene TRBV7-9; 9 bases agree with TRBD2. Germline values: CDR1 SEHNR, CDR2 FQNEAQ (reference sequence). The CDR3 consists of 15 residues. With 5 bases clipped from V and 4 bases from J, the junction kept 9 bases outside the gene matches. CDR3 DNA: TGTGCCAGCAGCCCGAGGGCGGGAGGGATATACGAGCAGTACTTC. Translation: CASSPRAGGIYEQYF.

There are a few counts of this clonotype. This chain joins TRBV11-2 and TRBJ2-7, with 8 positions matching TRBD2. V gave up 4 bases and J gave up 2 bases; unmatched junction bases: 4. CDR1 is SGHAT and CDR2 is FQNNGV in the germline V gene. CDR3 size: 14 residues. DNA for the CDR3: TGTGCCAGCAGCTCCGGGGGGGGTACCTACGAGCAGTACTTC. It yields the protein CASSSGGGTYEQYF.

In this sample, this clonotype turned up a few times. The chain uses TRBV4-1 and TRBJ2-7; D might be TRBD1 (6 bases). Germline loops: CDR1 MGHRA, CDR2 YSYEKL. This CDR3 spans 12 amino acids. V was shortened by 10 bases and J by 5 bases, with 15 bases between the two germline ends. Here the CDR3 DNA reads TGCGCCACCATACAGGGTCCCCACGAGCAGTACTTC. It encodes CATIQGPHEQYF.

This clonotype occurred a few times. The chain uses TRBV29-1 and TRBJ1-4; no definite D call. Trimming removed 5 bases at V and 2 bases at J, with 3 bases between. The CDR3 loop spans 11 amino acids. From germline, CDR1 is SQVTM and CDR2 ANQGSEA. The CDR3 protein is CSVWTNEKLFF. CDR3 in DNA: TGCAGCGTTTGGACTAATGAAAAACTGTTTTTT.

As concerns this clonotype: A read error may produce the germline difference seen at one junction end. The rearrangement uses TRBV13 and TRBJ2-5, with D perhaps being TRBD1 or TRBD2 (5 bases each). Germline values: CDR1 PRHDT, CDR2 FYEKMQ (reference sequence). This CDR3 spans 14 amino acids. The CDR3 sequence is CACSYWGSQETQYF. The CDR3 DNA reads TGTGCCTGCAGCTATTGGGGGAGTCAAGAGACCCAGTACTTC.

This chain links TRBV10-3 with TRBJ2-2, with D possibly TRBD1 on 6 matching bases. Germline values: CDR1 ENHRY, CDR2 SYGVKD. V was trimmed by 11 bases and J by 1 base, leaving 14 bases between them. The CDR3 covers 14 residues. CDR3 sequence (DNA): TGTGCCTCACAGAGGGGGAAGAACACCGGGGAGCTGTTTTTT. This gives the protein CASQRGKNTGELFF.

This clonotype was counted between two and nine times. The chain joins TRBV24-1 to TRBJ2-5, with D unclear. The CDR3 contains 14 residues. Trimming pared 8 bases from V and 6 bases from J, leaving 18 bases between. CDR1 KGHDR and CDR2 SFDVKD come from the germline V gene. This chain's CDR3 is CATTGYTSEKTQYF. Here the CDR3 DNA reads TGTGCCACCACCGGCTATACTTCGGAAAAGACCCAGTACTTC.

This clonotype showed up just a few times. The rearrangement uses TRBV4-2 and TRBJ2-4; D unclear. This CDR3 comprises 14 residues. Germline V gene sequence: CDR1 LGHNA, CDR2 YNFKEQ. Trimming removed 1 base from V and 0 bases from J, with 4 bases in between. This chain's CDR3 is CASSQVPAKNIQYF. The CDR3, as DNA: TGTGCCAGCAGCCAAGTGCCAGCCAAAAACATTCAGTACTTC.

The chain employs TRBV29-1 and TRBJ2-5, with a possible D match to TRBD2 (6 bases). Germline-derived CDR1 and CDR2 are SQVTM and ANQGSEA. The CDR3 is 13 residues long. The V end was cut by 3 bases, the J end by 5 bases, with 13 bases between. This CDR3 reads CSVDGGLGETQYF. The DNA of the CDR3 is TGCAGCGTTGACGGGGGTTTGGGGGAGACCCAGTACTTC.

The table lists this clonotype with a few counts. J is TRBJ2-6 and V is TRBV20-1; TRBD1 matches at 7 bases. There are 18 residues in the CDR3. V trimming: 5 bases; J trimming: 0 bases; junction bases outside the gene matches: 13. CDR1 is DFQATT and CDR2 is SNEGSKA in the germline V gene (reference sequence). The CDR3 here is CSADPGGQRFSGANVLTF. The CDR3 nucleotides read TGCAGTGCTGATCCAGGGGGACAGAGGTTCTCTGGGGCCAACGTCCTGACTTTC.

This clonotype turned up a few times. The rearrangement links TRBV7-2 to TRBJ2-3; D not certain. V was shortened by 3 bases and J by 2 bases, with 6 bases between the two germline ends. Germline CDR1 SGHTA, CDR2 FQGNSA. This CDR3 spans 13 amino acids. The CDR3 sequence is CASSFLPTDTQYF. CDR3 DNA sequence: TGTGCCAGCAGCTTCCTACCCACAGATACGCAGTATTTT.

The chain has TRBV5-1 and TRBJ1-2, with D hard to call. The V end was cut by 2 bases, the J end by 2 bases, with 13 bases between. The CDR3 is 15 residues long. The V gene's germline CDR1 is SGHRS and CDR2 YFSETQ. The CDR3 spells CASSLELGANYGYTF. CDR3 in DNA: TGCGCCAGCAGCTTAGAACTGGGAGCGAACTATGGCTACACCTTC.

The table lists this clonotype with a count of one. This chain links TRBV11-2 with TRBJ2-3; the D gene is possibly TRBD1 (6 bases). Trimming took off 8 bases at V and 2 bases at J, with 17 bases between the two ends. The V gene's germline CDR1 is SGHAT and CDR2 FQNNGV. The CDR3 loop spans 15 amino acids. This CDR3 reads CASEGVGDLTDTQYF. CDR3 DNA: TGTGCCAGCGAGGGGGTAGGGGACCTCACAGATACGCAGTATTTT.

In its sample, this clonotype was seen a few times. The chain links TRBV7-2 to TRBJ2-5; 8 nucleotides match TRBD1. TRBJ2-7 explains the end of the DNA better; the J call may be wrong. Germline V gene sequence: CDR1 SGHTA, CDR2 FQGNSA. CDR3 length: 15 amino acids. The CDR3 reads CASSLGQGKAYEQYF. The CDR3 DNA reads TGTGCCAGCAGCCTTGGACAGGGAAAAGCCTACGAGCAGTACTTC.

This clonotype was seen a few times. This chain uses TRBV20-1 with TRBJ2-1, with D possibly TRBD2 on 6 matching bases. Germline V gene data show CDR1 as DFQATT and CDR2 as SNEGSKA (reference sequence). Trimming cost V 2 bases and J 8 bases, with 13 bases left between them. This CDR3 comprises 13 residues. The CDR3: CSARISPGDEQFF. In DNA form, the CDR3 reads TGCAGTGCTAGAATCTCCCCGGGGGATGAGCAGTTCTTC.

Many counts were recorded for this clonotype. J is TRBJ2-7 and V is TRBV7-2; D remains unclear. Trimming cost V 5 bases and J 4 bases, with 6 bases left between them. Germline CDR1 is SGHTA and CDR2 is FQGNSA. This CDR3 comprises 11 residues. In DNA, the CDR3 is TGTGCCAGCAGCCCTAAATACGAGCAGTACTTC. Translated, it gives CASSPKYEQYF. Variable domain in full (rest from reference TRBV7-2 and TRBJ2-7): GAGVSQSPSNKVTEKGKDVELRCDPISGHTALYWYRQSLGQGLEFLIYFQGNSAPDKSGLPSDRFSAERTGGSVSTLTIQRTQQEDSAVYLCASSPKYEQYFGPGTRLTVT.

The sample holds a few counts of this clonotype. CDR3 sequence reads: CASSLPGLAASYEQYF. The CDR3 DNA reads TGTGCCAGCAGCTTACCTGGACTAGCGGCTTCCTACGAGCAGTACTTC. The chain combines TRBV7-2 with TRBJ2-7, with 10 positions matching TRBD2. The CDR3 runs to 16 residues. CDR1 SGHTA and CDR2 FQGNSA come from the germline V gene. Unmatched junction bases numbered 5, after V lost 2 bases and J lost 1 base.